These 27 T cell receptor beta chains share one sample of origin, sequenced in a study of shared clonotypes between healthy human individuals. The table came from immunoSEQ multiplex PCR; TCRdb's copy has only in-frame clones and leaves some out. The sample consists of about 700,000 clones, over 65% of them appearing once. Specimen: memory CD4+ T cells sorted from blood. Subset noted: CD45RA-negative fraction. The receptor set was obtained from a woman aged 30 to 39 in good health.

This clone has at least ten counts. The V call is TRBV7-9, the J call TRBJ1-3, with 7 positions matching TRBD1. The CDR3 loop spans 17 amino acids. J was trimmed by 0 bases and V by 5 bases; bases with no gene match: 10. The V gene's germline CDR1 is SEHNR and CDR2 FQNEAQ (reference sequence). In DNA form, the CDR3 reads TGTGCCAGCAGCCTATGGATAGGGGGCCGCTCTGGAAACACCATATATTTT. This gives the protein CASSLWIGGRSGNTIYF.

This rearrangement joins TRBV11-3 to TRBJ2-6; TRBD2 matches 8 bases. The germline V gene encodes CDR1 SGHNT and CDR2 YENEEA. This CDR3 is built from 17 residues. V trimming: 1 base; J trimming: 0 bases; junction bases outside the gene matches: 2. The CDR3 DNA sequence: TGTGCCAGCAGCTTAGGGACTAGCAGCTCTGGGGCCAACGTCCTGACTTTC. Amino acids: CASSLGTSSSGANVLTF. Full variable domain (missing parts from reference TRBV11-3 and TRBJ2-6): EAGVVQSPRYKIIEKKQPVAFWCNPISGHNTLYWYLQNLGQGPELLIRYENEEAVDDSQLPKDRFSAERLKGVDSTLKIQPAELGDSAVYLCASSLGTSSSGANVLTFGAGSRLTVL.

The V gene is TRBV5-1, the J gene TRBJ1-2, with 7 bases matching TRBD1. V shed 4 bases and J 0 bases; nucleotides not matched to a gene: 3. The CDR3 totals 14 residues. Germline lookup yields CDR1 SGHRS and CDR2 YFSETQ. The CDR3 here is CASSPGTANYGYTF. The CDR3 DNA reads TGCGCCAGCAGCCCGGGGACAGCTAACTATGGCTACACCTTC. Together with reference TRBV5-1 and TRBJ1-2, the CDR3 gives the full variable domain: KAGVTQTPRYLIKTRGQQVTLSCSPISGHRSVSWYQQTPGQGLQFLFEYFSETQRNKGNFPGRFSGRQFSNSRSEMNVSTLELGDSALYLCASSPGTANYGYTFGSGTRLTVV.

This clone was observed once. The chain has TRBV30 and TRBJ2-3; weak D call: TRBD1 (6 bases). Germline-derived CDR1 and CDR2 are GTSNPN and SVGIG (reference sequence). CDR3 size: 14 residues. V was cut by 0 bases and J by 2 bases, with 9 bases left in between. CDR3 in amino acids: CAWSVGQSTDTQYF. CDR3 bases: TGTGCCTGGAGTGTAGGACAGTCCACAGATACGCAGTATTTT.

The chain combines TRBV2 with TRBJ2-7; 10 nucleotides agree with TRBD2. V gave up 2 bases and J gave up 4 bases; unmatched junction bases: 5. This CDR3 spans 15 amino acids. Germline V gene lookup returns CDR1 SNHLY and CDR2 FYNNEI. CDR3 protein: CASSELAGVWYEQYF. CDR3 nucleotides: TGTGCCAGCAGTGAACTAGCGGGAGTTTGGTACGAGCAGTACTTC.

The chain couples TRBV6-1 to TRBJ2-7, with 7 bases aligning to TRBD1. The V gene's germline CDR1 is MNHNS and CDR2 SASEGT. V lost 6 bases, J lost 2 bases, and 7 bases stayed unmatched. This CDR3 has 14 residues. The CDR3 reads CASRPWTGPYEQYF. The DNA of the CDR3 is TGTGCCAGCAGGCCATGGACAGGTCCCTACGAGCAGTACTTC.

There are a few counts of this clone. This chain links TRBV19 with TRBJ1-5, with 7 bases matching TRBD1. There are 16 residues in the CDR3. CDR1 LNHDA and CDR2 SQIVND come from the germline V gene (reference sequence). J lost 4 bases, V lost 4 bases, and 10 bases had no gene match. Here the CDR3 DNA reads TGTGCCAGTAGTAGACAATCCGGGACAGTTAATCAGCCCCAGCATTTT. This gives the protein CASSRQSGTVNQPQHF.

This chain joins TRBV6-6 and TRBJ2-1; 7 bases are a match to TRBD2. The CDR3 length is 15 residues. Germline CDR1 and CDR2: MNHNY and SVGAGI (reference sequence). V dropped 6 bases and J dropped 3; count of bases not matched to a gene: 8. CDR3 region: CASSVMGEGYNEQFF. As DNA, the CDR3 is TGTGCCAGCAGCGTCATGGGGGAGGGCTACAATGAGCAGTTCTTC.

This sequence joins TRBV5-1 and TRBJ2-7, with D maybe TRBD2 (5 bases). The CDR3 consists of 15 residues. V was clipped by 5 bases and J by 3 bases, with 18 bases between them. Germline V CDR1 and CDR2: SGHRS, YFSETQ. The CDR3 DNA follows: TGCGCCAGCAGGGAAGCTATGGACTTCTTCTACGAGCAGTACTTC. Translated, it gives CASREAMDFFYEQYF.

Regarding this clone: A junction boundary mismatches the germline segment, possibly from a read error. The V call is TRBV11-2, the J call TRBJ2-4, with D unclear. The CDR3 covers 14 residues. Germline CDR1 is SGHAT and CDR2 is FQNNGV. The CDR3 nucleotides read TGTGCCAACAGCTCCCTATCGCACGGAAACATTCAGTACTTC. This sequence encodes CANSSLSHGNIQYF.

The chain links TRBV28 to TRBJ2-1, with D possibly matching TRBD2 (5 bases). This CDR3 comprises 15 residues. Trimming left V 2 bases short and J 0 bases short, with 8 bases between. From germline, CDR1 is MDHEN and CDR2 SYDVKM. The CDR3: CASSLPRGSYNEQFF. Written as DNA, the CDR3 is TGTGCCAGCAGTTTACCTCGGGGCTCCTACAATGAGCAGTTCTTC.

The gene calls are TRBV11-3 and TRBJ2-3, with 11 bases aligning to TRBD2. This CDR3 comprises 16 residues. The junction had 8 bases not matched to a gene; V was cut back by 5 bases and J by 4 bases. The V gene's germline CDR1 is SGHNT and CDR2 YENEEA. The CDR3 loop reads CASSQGLTSGADTQYF. CDR3 bases: TGTGCCAGCAGCCAAGGACTGACTAGCGGGGCAGATACGCAGTATTTT. The variable domain in full, with the rest retrieved from reference TRBV11-3 and TRBJ2-3, is EAGVVQSPRYKIIEKKQPVAFWCNPISGHNTLYWYLQNLGQGPELLIRYENEEAVDDSQLPKDRFSAERLKGVDSTLKIQPAELGDSAVYLCASSQGLTSGADTQYFGPGTRLTVL.

V and J are TRBV7-3 and TRBJ2-4; the D is unclear. V lost 4 bases and J 5 bases, leaving 9 bases between the germline ends. This CDR3 is 13 amino acids long. Germline CDR1 reads SGHTA; CDR2 reads FQGTGA. The CDR3 loop reads CASSSYLENIQYF. For the CDR3, the DNA is TGTGCCAGCAGCTCCTACTTGGAAAACATTCAGTACTTC.

The chain uses TRBV7-2 and TRBJ2-1; 10 nucleotides agree with TRBD2. Germline V lookup: CDR1 SGHTA, CDR2 FQGNSA. Trimming took 6 bases from V and 8 from J; bases not matched to a gene: 10. The CDR3 sequence is 15 residues long. In nucleotides, the CDR3 is TGTGCCAGCAGTAATGTAGCGGGAGGAGAGGATGAGCAGTTCTTC. Its translation is CASSNVAGGEDEQFF.

The chain has TRBV9 and TRBJ2-2; possibly TRBD1 or TRBD2 for D (5 bases each). The CDR3 is made up of 17 amino acids. The germline V and J ends were trimmed by 0 bases and 4 bases, with 16 bases remaining between them. Germline assignment: CDR1 SGDLS and CDR2 YYNGEE. The CDR3 protein is CASSVATFGTGTGELFF. For the CDR3, the DNA is TGTGCCAGCAGCGTAGCTACTTTCGGGACGGGCACCGGGGAGCTGTTTTTT. The whole variable domain, remainder taken from reference TRBV9 and TRBJ2-2, is DSGVTQTPKHLITATGQRVTLRCSPRSGDLSVYWYQQSLDQGLQFLIQYYNGEERAKGNILERFSAQQFPDLHSELNLSSLELGDSALYFCASSVATFGTGTGELFFGEGSRLTVL.

There are a few counts of this clone. V usage is TRBV27 and J usage is TRBJ2-3; tentatively, D is TRBD1 or TRBD2 (5 bases each). Trimming pared 3 bases from V and 2 bases from J, leaving 12 bases between. Germline lookup yields CDR1 MNHEY and CDR2 SMNVEV (reference sequence). This CDR3 has 15 residues. For the CDR3, the DNA is TGTGCCAGCAGTTTTGAAGGGACCTACACAGATACGCAGTATTTT. Protein product: CASSFEGTYTDTQYF.

The V gene is TRBV25-1, the J gene TRBJ2-7; 7 bases line up with TRBD1. The CDR3 length is 15 residues. The V segment lost 3 bases and the J segment 2 bases; nucleotides outside the gene matches: 7. Germline V gives CDR1 MGHDK, CDR2 SYGVNS. CDR3 amino acids: CASSDNRDSAYEQYF. The DNA of the CDR3 is TGTGCCAGCAGTGATAATCGGGACAGCGCCTACGAGCAGTACTTC.

The gene calls are TRBV28 and TRBJ2-1; D is unclear. The length of the CDR3 is 11 residues. CDR1 and CDR2 (germline): MDHEN, SYDVKM. Between the trimmed V and J ends, which lost 2 bases and 15 bases, there was a span of 11 bases. CDR3 amino acids: CASSLRKVWFF. DNA for the CDR3: TGTGCCAGCAGTTTAAGGAAGGTATGGTTCTTC.

This chain uses TRBV5-6 with TRBJ2-7; 9 positions agree with TRBD2. The CDR3 covers 17 residues. In germline, CDR1 is SGHDT, CDR2 YYEEEE. J gave up 3 bases and V 2 bases, and 12 bases lay outside the gene matches. The CDR3 reads CASSFGARLAVNYEQYF. In DNA, the CDR3 is TGTGCCAGCAGCTTTGGGGCAAGACTAGCGGTAAACTACGAGCAGTACTTC.

This chain connects TRBV4-1 to TRBJ2-1; 7 nucleotides align to TRBD2. Germline V gene data show CDR1 as MGHRA and CDR2 as YSYEKL. The trim removed 1 base at V and 2 bases at J, leaving 8 bases unmatched. This CDR3 comprises 17 residues. The CDR3 loop reads CASSQAPSGITYNEQFF. The CDR3 nucleotides are TGCGCCAGCAGCCAAGCACCGAGCGGGATCACCTACAATGAGCAGTTCTTC.

The CDR3 reads CASSAGRAISTDTQYF. The CDR3 region has the DNA TGTGCCAGCAGCGCCGGGAGGGCCATAAGCACAGATACGCAGTATTTT. The rearrangement joins TRBV9 to TRBJ2-3; 8 nucleotides align to TRBD2. Germline V gene data show CDR1 as SGDLS and CDR2 as YYNGEE. Trimming took 3 bases from V and 0 from J; bases not matched to a gene: 6. This CDR3 comprises 16 residues.

The chain couples TRBV28 to TRBJ2-7; 11 nucleotides match TRBD2. CDR3 length: 16 residues. CDR1 is MDHEN and CDR2 is SYDVKM in the germline V gene. Losses at the gene ends were 6 bases for V and 6 bases for J; bases not matched to a gene: 13. In nucleotides, the CDR3 is TGTGCCAGCAGCCCTCGACTAGCGGGACGACGGGGCGAGCAGTACTTC. Protein sequence: CASSPRLAGRRGEQYF.

This chain uses TRBV7-3 with TRBJ1-4; D uncertain. Germline loops: CDR1 SGHTA, CDR2 FQGTGA. V was clipped by 5 bases and J by 7 bases, with 17 bases between them. This CDR3 has 15 amino acids. DNA of the CDR3: TGTGCCAGCAGCCTAAGACCCGCAGGCGGTGAAAAACTGTTTTTT. This encodes CASSLRPAGGEKLFF.

V usage is TRBV10-2 and J usage is TRBJ2-1; D unresolved. Trimming removed 7 bases at V and 9 bases at J, with 13 bases between. The CDR3 has 12 residues. The V gene's germline CDR1 is WSHSY and CDR2 SAAADI. The CDR3 loop is CASNGGEVEQFF. The CDR3 coding sequence is TGCGCCAGCAATGGTGGTGAGGTTGAGCAGTTCTTC.

This clone came up a few times. The V call is TRBV6-4, the J call TRBJ2-1; D is undetermined. The length of the CDR3 is 13 residues. Germline CDR1 is MRHNA and CDR2 is SNTAGT. Trimming stripped 1 base from V and 9 bases from J, with 10 bases between. The CDR3 region is CASSDYYESEQFF. The CDR3 coding sequence is TGTGCCAGCAGTGACTACTATGAAAGTGAGCAGTTCTTC.

Only a few counts were recorded for this clone. This chain connects TRBV28 to TRBJ1-1, with D unclear. Per the germline V gene, CDR1 is MDHEN and CDR2 is SYDVKM. CDR3 length equals 18 residues. The V gene lost 6 bases and the J gene lost 4 bases, with 27 bases spanning the gap. CDR3 bases: TGTGCCAGCAGGCAATCGAAGACCTACAAGCCGGAGGGCACTGAAGCTTTCTTT. It is translated as CASRQSKTYKPEGTEAFF.

This chain uses TRBV10-3 with TRBJ2-1; D unresolved. There are 16 residues in the CDR3. Germline CDR1 is ENHRY and CDR2 is SYGVKD. V shed 6 bases and J shed 0 bases, with 15 bases lying between them. The CDR3 DNA sequence: TGTGCCATCAGCGACGCTTCAGGATTCTCCTACAATGAGCAGTTCTTC. This translates into CAISDASGFSYNEQFF.